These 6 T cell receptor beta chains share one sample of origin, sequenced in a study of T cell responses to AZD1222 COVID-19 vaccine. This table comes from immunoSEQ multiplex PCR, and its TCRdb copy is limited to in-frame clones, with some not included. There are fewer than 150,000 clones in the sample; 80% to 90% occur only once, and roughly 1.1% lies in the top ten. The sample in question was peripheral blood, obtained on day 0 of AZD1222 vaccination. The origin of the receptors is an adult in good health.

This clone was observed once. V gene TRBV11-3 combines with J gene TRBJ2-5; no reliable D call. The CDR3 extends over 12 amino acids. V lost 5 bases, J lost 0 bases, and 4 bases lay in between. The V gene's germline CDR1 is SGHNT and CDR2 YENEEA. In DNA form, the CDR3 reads TGTGCCAGCAGCCCTAACCAAGAGACCCAGTACTTC. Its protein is CASSPNQETQYF. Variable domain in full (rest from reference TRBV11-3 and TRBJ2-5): EAGVVQSPRYKIIEKKQPVAFWCNPISGHNTLYWYLQNLGQGPELLIRYENEEAVDDSQLPKDRFSAERLKGVDSTLKIQPAELGDSAVYLCASSPNQETQYFGPGTRLLVL.

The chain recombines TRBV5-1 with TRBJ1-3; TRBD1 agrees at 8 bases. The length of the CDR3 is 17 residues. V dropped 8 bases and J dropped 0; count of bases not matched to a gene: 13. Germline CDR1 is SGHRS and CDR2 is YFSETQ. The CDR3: CASAKAGGVNSGNTIYF. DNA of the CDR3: TGCGCCAGTGCCAAGGCAGGGGGCGTAAACTCTGGAAACACCATATATTTT.

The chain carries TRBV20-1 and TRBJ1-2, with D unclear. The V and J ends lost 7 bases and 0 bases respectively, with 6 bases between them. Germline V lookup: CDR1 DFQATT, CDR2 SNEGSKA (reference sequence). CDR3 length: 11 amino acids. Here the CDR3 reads CSVRANYGYTF. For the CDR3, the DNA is TGCAGTGTGCGAGCTAACTATGGCTACACCTTC.

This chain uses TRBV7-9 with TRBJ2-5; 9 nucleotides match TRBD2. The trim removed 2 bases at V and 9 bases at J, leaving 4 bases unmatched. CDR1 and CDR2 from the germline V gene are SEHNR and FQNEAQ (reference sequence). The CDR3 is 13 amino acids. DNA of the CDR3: TGTGCCAGCAGCTTAAACGAGCGGGGGGCCCAGTACTTC. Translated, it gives CASSLNERGAQYF.

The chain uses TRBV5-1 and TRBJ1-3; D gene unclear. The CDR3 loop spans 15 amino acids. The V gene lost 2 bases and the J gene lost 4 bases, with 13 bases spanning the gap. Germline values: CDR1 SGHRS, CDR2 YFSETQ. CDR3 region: CASSLSAATGNTIYF. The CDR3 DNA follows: TGCGCCAGCAGCTTAAGTGCAGCAACCGGAAACACCATATATTTT.

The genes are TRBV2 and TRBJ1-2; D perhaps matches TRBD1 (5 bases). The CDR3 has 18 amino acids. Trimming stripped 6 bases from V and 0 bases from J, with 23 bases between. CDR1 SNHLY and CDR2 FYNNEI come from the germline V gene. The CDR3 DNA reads TGTGCCAGCAGGGTTCGCGCGCGGGGGGAACCCACTAACTATGGCTACACCTTC. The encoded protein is CASRVRARGEPTNYGYTF.